A selection of T cell receptor beta chains follows, all from one sample in a study of T cell repertoires in ileal Crohn's disease. The assay was immunoSEQ multiplex PCR, and TCRdb's table has in-frame clones only and misses some. The sample lists 2,600 or so clones, approximately 81% seen once, with about 21% in the top ten. The material sequenced was ileal tissue. These receptors were obtained from an adult with Crohn's disease. The CDR3 runs from the conserved cysteine through the conserved F or W. Each record gives: D gene, J gene, clone size, V gene, CDR3 protein, CDR3 DNA. D genes are given only for firm matches. The size field is filled for only some rows; it gives once, few, many or a size class.

>NA|TRBJ2-2|NA|TRBV5-6
CASSLNAGTGELFF
TGTGCCAGCAGCTTGAATGCGGGCACCGGGGAGCTGTTTTTT
>TRBD1|TRBJ2-5|NA|TRBV4-3
CASSQEVGQGGETQYF
TGCGCCAGCAGCCAAGAGGTCGGACAGGGAGGAGAGACCCAGTACTTC
>TRBD2|TRBJ2-7|NA|TRBV7-8
CASSLTSGAYEQYF
TGTGCCAGCAGCTTGACTAGCGGTGCCTACGAGCAGTACTTC
>NA|TRBJ2-1|NA|TRBV21-1
CASSKVGRRALSQAYNEQFF
TGTGCCAGCAGCAAAGTGGGGCGGAGGGCACTCTCCCAGGCCTACAATGAGCAGTTCTTC
>NA|TRBJ1-5|NA|TRBV19
CASSTGTKISNQPQHF
TGTGCCAGTAGCACAGGGACCAAGATTAGCAATCAGCCCCAGCATTTT
>NA|TRBJ1-1|NA|TRBV6-5
CASSYSRGATEAFF
TGTGCCAGCAGTTACTCGCGTGGGGCCACTGAAGCTTTCTTT
>NA|TRBJ2-7|few|TRBV7-8
CASRPGRASYEQYF
TGTGCCAGCAGGCCAGGTCGCGCCTCCTACGAGCAGTACTTC
>NA|TRBJ1-1|NA|TRBV21-1
CASSPMPGQANTEAFF
TGTGCCAGCAGCCCCATGCCTGGACAGGCAAACACTGAAGCTTTCTTT
>NA|TRBJ1-5|NA|TRBV19
CASTKDSSYQPQHF
TGTGCCAGTACCAAGGACAGCTCGTATCAGCCCCAGCATTTT
>NA|TRBJ1-6|once|TRBV11-2
CASSFGNAGENSPLHF
TGTGCCAGCAGCTTTGGAAACGCAGGGGAGAATTCACCCCTCCACTTT
>TRBD2|TRBJ2-3|NA|TRBV28
CASSLLAGGDTQYF
TGTGCCAGCAGTTTACTAGCGGGAGGAGATACGCAGTATTTT
>NA|TRBJ1-1|NA|TRBV11-3
CASSLGGDFSAFF
TGTGCCAGCAGCTTAGGAGGCGATTTTTCAGCTTTCTTT
>NA|TRBJ2-7|NA|TRBV19
CASSNVGASYEQYF
TGTGCCAGTAGTAATGTGGGGGCCTCCTACGAGCAGTACTTC
>TRBD2|TRBJ2-7|NA|TRBV2
CASNAGVGAYEQYF
TGTGCCAGCAACGCGGGAGTTGGGGCCTACGAGCAGTACTTC
>NA|TRBJ1-2|few|TRBV4-1
CASSQGRGTSNYGYTF
TGCGCCAGCAGCCAAGGGCGCGGGACGTCTAACTATGGCTACACCTTC
>NA|TRBJ2-7|NA|TRBV25-1
CASSENGGDSYEQYF
TGTGCCAGCAGTGAAAACGGCGGGGACTCCTACGAGCAGTACTTC
>TRBD2|TRBJ2-1|large|TRBV7-8
CASSLAVAGVGEQFF
TGTGCCAGCAGCTTAGCGGTAGCGGGAGTAGGAGAGCAGTTCTTC
>NA|TRBJ2-7|NA|TRBV5-1
CASSQAGVEQYF
TGCGCCAGCAGCCAAGCAGGGGTCGAGCAGTACTTC
>NA|TRBJ1-2|NA|TRBV6-6
CASSYSKGNYGYTF
TGTGCCAGCAGTTACTCTAAGGGGAACTATGGCTACACCTTC
>TRBD1|TRBJ1-1|NA|TRBV30
CAWKGQGNTEAFF
TGTGCCTGGAAAGGACAGGGAAACACTGAAGCTTTCTTT
>NA|TRBJ1-3|NA|TRBV9
CASSPGETLDGNTIYF
TGTGCCAGCAGCCCCGGGGAGACGCTTGATGGAAACACCATATATTTT
>NA|TRBJ1-5|NA|TRBV5-1
CASSLISGYNQPQHF
TGCGCCAGCAGCTTGATATCGGGTTACAATCAGCCCCAGCATTTT
>TRBD2|TRBJ2-1|once|TRBV13
CASSLRTSGRVEQFF
TGTGCCAGCAGCCTTAGGACTAGCGGGAGAGTTGAGCAGTTCTTC
>NA|TRBJ2-5|NA|TRBV7-9
CASSYLQGLQETQYF
TGTGCCAGCAGCTATTTACAGGGCCTCCAAGAGACCCAGTACTTC
>NA|TRBJ2-2|NA|TRBV11-3
CASSERSGITTGELFF
TGTGCCAGCAGCGAACGTTCAGGGATCACAACCGGGGAGCTGTTTTTT